The present T cell receptor beta chain was sequenced within a study of beta chain features in type 1 diabetes. Turning to the study itself: Healthy donors and patients had similar age, gender and cell yields.

All of the isolated RNA was reverse transcribed, so expressed TCRB transcripts were sequenced. Clones were read by immunoSEQ multiplex PCR, and TCRdb kept only the in-frame ones, dropping some. The sample holds 150,000 to 190,000 clones, over 7.5% seen once. This CDR3 region has 16 residues. From germline, CDR1 is SGHAT and CDR2 FQNNGV. V was clipped by 0 bases and J by 4 bases, with 15 bases between them. This clone was detected a few times. V usage is TRBV11-2 and J usage is TRBJ1-2; D may be TRBD1 (6 bases). This TCR was sampled from a man younger than 30 in good health. The sequenced sample consisted of central memory CD4+ T cells from blood. The CDR3: CASSLDGTHSLYGYTF. CDR3 coding DNA: TGTGCCAGCAGCTTAGATGGGACACATTCCCTCTATGGCTACACCTTC.